A selection of T cell receptor beta chains follows, all from one sample in a study of blood T cell repertoires in COVID-19. Sequencing used immunoSEQ multiplex PCR; TCRdb keeps in-frame clones, though not all of them. Among roughly 49,000 clones listed, 85% to 95% were seen once. Specimen: peripheral blood. Receptors originate from a woman older than 75 with acute or convalescent COVID-19. The CDR3 runs from the conserved cysteine through the conserved F or W. The order of the fields is CDR3 protein, V gene, clone size. Part of the rows lack a size; the others show once, few, many or a class for expanded clones.

CASSIASNNYGYTF	TRBV19	once
CACEHRDRVGGYTF	TRBV30	.
CASSAADRGSLGEQYF	TRBV5-5	.
CASSPQVGINNYGYTF	TRBV18	.
CASSGPGGSPLHF	TRBV27	once
CASSPDNRVSEQFF	TRBV5-1	.
CASSQDLPGAGRVGRNTGELFF	TRBV4-3	.
CASSPLTSLYEQYF	TRBV25-1	.
CASSPRTGGSYEQYF	TRBV18	.
CASSVQTGISYEQYF	TRBV9	.
CASRTSIDTGELFF	TRBV11-2	.
CASSIGARGRSSYEQYF	TRBV19	.
CASSPEQGHGYTF	TRBV28	once
CASSSTSGSSYEQYF	TRBV18	.
CASSIGDRGSNQPQHF	TRBV19	.